Presented here are 20 T cell receptor beta chains from one specimen sequenced in a study of cytomegalovirus exposure and HLA in healthy donors. The table came from immunoSEQ multiplex PCR; TCRdb's copy has only in-frame clones and leaves some out. Of around 260,000 clones listed, 90% are singletons. The sequenced sample consisted of PBMCs. These receptors originate from a young woman in good health and CMV-seronegative.

The chain recombines TRBV28 with TRBJ2-7; 15 positions agree with TRBD2. With 5 bases clipped from V and 4 bases from J, the junction kept 18 bases outside the gene matches. The germline V gene encodes CDR1 MDHEN and CDR2 SYDVKM. CDR3 length: 20 amino acids. As DNA, the CDR3 is TGTGCCAGCAGTGGTAAAGGCGGGACTAGCGGGAGGCCAGGGAGGTACGAGCAGTACTTC. Translation gives CASSGKGGTSGRPGRYEQYF. Full variable domain (remainder filled in from reference TRBV28 and TRBJ2-7): DVKVTQSSRYLVKRTGEKVFLECVQDMDHENMFWYRQDPGLGLRLIYFSYDVKMKEKGDIPEGYSVSREKKERFSLILESASTNQTSMYLCASSGKGGTSGRPGRYEQYFGPGTRLTVT.

The chain is built from TRBV7-2 and TRBJ1-1; D gene uncertain. The CDR3 runs to 14 residues. V shed 2 bases and J shed 6 bases, with 13 bases lying between them. CDR1 is SGHTA and CDR2 is FQGNSA in the germline V gene. CDR3 sequence: CASSLLNLVAEAFF. CDR3 DNA sequence: TGTGCCAGCAGCTTATTGAATTTGGTCGCTGAAGCTTTCTTT.

V usage is TRBV4-1 and J usage is TRBJ2-7; 8 bases fit TRBD1. This CDR3 has 15 residues. Germline CDR1 and CDR2: MGHRA and YSYEKL. The trim removed 3 bases at V and 4 bases at J, leaving 8 bases unmatched. CDR3 residues: CASSHPGGIGYEQYF. CDR3 nucleotide sequence: TGCGCCAGCAGCCACCCAGGGGGCATTGGGTACGAGCAGTACTTC.

The CDR3 sequence: CASSLARVGGRRNQPQHF. CDR3 coding DNA: TGTGCCAGCAGCTTAGCGCGTGTTGGGGGAAGACGGAATCAGCCCCAGCATTTT. This chain connects TRBV7-7 to TRBJ1-5; D might be TRBD1 (5 bases). V was trimmed by 0 bases and J by 4 bases, leaving 19 bases between them. Germline V lookup: CDR1 SSHAT, CDR2 FNYEAQ (reference sequence). The CDR3 totals 18 residues.

J is TRBJ2-5 and V is TRBV25-1; 9 bases agree with TRBD2. With V trimmed by 3 bases and J by 0 bases, 5 bases remained unmatched. The CDR3 is made up of 16 amino acids. Germline V gene sequence: CDR1 MGHDK, CDR2 SYGVNS. The DNA for the CDR3 is TGTGCCAGCAGTGATCTGGCGGGAGGGTACCAAGAGACCCAGTACTTC. This encodes CASSDLAGGYQETQYF.

The V call is TRBV11-3, the J call TRBJ2-1; 8 positions agree with TRBD2. The CDR3 extends over 17 amino acids. Germline assignment: CDR1 SGHNT and CDR2 YENEEA. V was clipped by 0 bases and J by 0 bases; unmatched bases: 4. The CDR3: CASSLEGLESSYNEQFF. The CDR3 region has the DNA TGTGCCAGCAGCTTAGAGGGACTAGAGAGCTCCTACAATGAGCAGTTCTTC.

The chain carries TRBV2 and TRBJ1-5; D is undetermined. Germline-derived CDR1 and CDR2 are SNHLY and FYNNEI. The V and J ends lost 6 bases and 3 bases respectively, with 15 bases between them. The CDR3 is 15 amino acids. CDR3 protein: CASRVPGPYNQPQHF. The CDR3, as DNA: TGTGCCAGCAGGGTCCCCGGGCCTTACAATCAGCCCCAGCATTTT. The entire variable domain, with the rest obtained from reference TRBV2 and TRBJ1-5, is as follows: EPEVTQTPSHQVTQMGQEVILRCVPISNHLYFYWYRQILGQKVEFLVSFYNNEISEKSEIFDDQFSVERPDGSNFTLKIRSTKLEDSAMYFCASRVPGPYNQPQHFGDGTRLSIL.

V is TRBV11-2 and J is TRBJ2-7; no definite D call. Germline CDR1 reads SGHAT; CDR2 reads FQNNGV. Trimming took 8 bases from V and 4 from J, leaving 15 bases between them. This CDR3 region has 13 residues. The CDR3: CASADQLEYEQYF. As DNA, the CDR3 is TGTGCCAGCGCGGACCAACTCGAGTACGAGCAGTACTTC.

The genes are TRBV6-5 and TRBJ2-2; D ambiguous. Germline-derived CDR1 and CDR2 are MNHEY and SVGAGI. This CDR3 has 12 amino acids. V gave up 8 bases and J gave up 4 bases, with 8 bases separating them. As DNA, the CDR3 is TGTGCCAGCGGCCAAAGCACCGGGGAGCTGTTTTTT. It encodes CASGQSTGELFF.

CDR3 coding DNA: TGTGCCAGCAGTCACCAACCCGGGACAGGGGGGGGCTACGAGCAGTACTTC. Translating it yields CASSHQPGTGGGYEQYF. The V call is TRBV25-1, the J call TRBJ2-7; 11 bases align to TRBD1. The junction had 12 bases not matched to a gene; V was cut back by 5 bases and J by 3 bases. From germline, CDR1 is MGHDK and CDR2 SYGVNS. The CDR3 length is 17 residues.

V is TRBV5-6 and J is TRBJ1-5; D call uncertain. The germline gives CDR1 SGHDT, CDR2 YYEEEE. Trimming cost V 2 bases and J 3 bases, with 12 bases left between them. CDR3 length: 15 amino acids. The DNA of the CDR3 is TGTGCCAGCAGCTTTGGACGAGGGATCAATCAGCCCCAGCATTTT. Protein sequence: CASSFGRGINQPQHF.

The CDR3 bases are TGTGCCAGCAGCCGACGACAGGGGTCTGGGGCCAACGTCCTGACTTTC. Its protein product is CASSRRQGSGANVLTF. This sequence joins TRBV4-2 and TRBJ2-6, with 8 bases that match TRBD1. The CDR3 is 16 residues long. CDR1 and CDR2 (germline): LGHNA, YNFKEQ. V shed 4 bases, J shed 1 base, and the junction held 3 bases outside the gene matches.

CDR3 sequence: CASSSVDTHTEAFF. In DNA, the CDR3 is TGTGCCAGCAGCTCGGTAGACACTCACACTGAAGCTTTCTTT. V and J are TRBV5-5 and TRBJ1-1; D is uncertain. With 3 bases removed from V and 3 bases from J, the gap between germline ends came to 12 bases. Germline-derived CDR1 and CDR2 are SGHKS and YYEKEE (reference sequence). The CDR3 loop spans 14 amino acids.

The chain recombines TRBV11-2 with TRBJ2-3; no clear D gene. V was pared by 8 bases and J by 1 base, with 10 bases between. Germline assignment: CDR1 SGHAT and CDR2 FQNNGV. The CDR3 loop spans 13 amino acids. Written as DNA, the CDR3 is TGTGCCAGCCTCATGGACGGCACAGATACGCAGTATTTT. This translates into CASLMDGTDTQYF.

The CDR3 DNA reads TGTGCCACCAGCAGAGACCCCGTATCGGGGTTCTACGAGCAGTACTTC. It encodes CATSRDPVSGFYEQYF. The V and J genes are TRBV15 and TRBJ2-7; D may be TRBD2 (5 bases). Between the trimmed V and J ends, which lost 0 bases and 3 bases, there was a span of 15 bases. The V gene's germline CDR1 is LNHNV and CDR2 YYDKDF (reference sequence). The CDR3 runs to 16 residues.

This sequence joins TRBV9 and TRBJ1-3; a possible D gene is TRBD1 (6 bases). Trimming left V 2 bases short and J 7 bases short, with 13 bases between. CDR3 size: 14 residues. Per the germline V gene, CDR1 is SGDLS and CDR2 is YYNGEE. The CDR3 here is CASSVQGRSNTIYF. The CDR3 nucleotides read TGTGCCAGCAGCGTCCAGGGGAGGTCTAACACCATATATTTT.

The chain combines TRBV28 with TRBJ2-7, with 7 positions matching TRBD1. With 9 bases clipped from V and 1 base from J, the junction kept 15 bases outside the gene matches. The V gene's germline CDR1 is MDHEN and CDR2 SYDVKM. The CDR3 length is 16 residues. The CDR3 nucleotides are TGTGCCAGTAAACAGGGGCCTGCCCTCACTTCCTACGAGCAGTACTTC. Translated: CASKQGPALTSYEQYF.

V is TRBV2 and J is TRBJ2-4; TRBD2 matches 11 bases. Unmatched junction bases numbered 10, after V lost 9 bases and J lost 0 bases. The CDR3 covers 17 residues. From germline, CDR1 is SNHLY and CDR2 FYNNEI. The CDR3 spells CASGRLAGGVAKNIQYF. Here the CDR3 DNA reads TGTGCCAGTGGTCGGCTAGCGGGAGGCGTAGCCAAAAACATTCAGTACTTC.

For this clone: This CDR3 is also generated by other DNA sequences in the sample. CDR3 DNA: TGCGCCAGCAGCTTAACCGGGGGGTACGAGCAGTACTTC. Encoded protein: CASSLTGGYEQYF. V gene TRBV5-1 combines with J gene TRBJ2-7; TRBD2 matches at 7 bases. V lost 2 bases to trimming and J lost 4 bases; unmatched junction nucleotides: 3. Germline lookup yields CDR1 SGHRS and CDR2 YFSETQ. The CDR3 spans 13 residues.

The chain joins TRBV9 to TRBJ2-1, with D perhaps matching TRBD2 (6 bases). CDR1 and CDR2 from the germline V gene are SGDLS and YYNGEE. Trimming cost V 3 bases and J 6 bases, with 13 bases left between them. CDR3 size: 14 residues. The CDR3 DNA reads as TGTGCCAGCAGCGCAGGAGGGTCTGCCAATGAGCAGTTCTTC. Encoded protein: CASSAGGSANEQFF.